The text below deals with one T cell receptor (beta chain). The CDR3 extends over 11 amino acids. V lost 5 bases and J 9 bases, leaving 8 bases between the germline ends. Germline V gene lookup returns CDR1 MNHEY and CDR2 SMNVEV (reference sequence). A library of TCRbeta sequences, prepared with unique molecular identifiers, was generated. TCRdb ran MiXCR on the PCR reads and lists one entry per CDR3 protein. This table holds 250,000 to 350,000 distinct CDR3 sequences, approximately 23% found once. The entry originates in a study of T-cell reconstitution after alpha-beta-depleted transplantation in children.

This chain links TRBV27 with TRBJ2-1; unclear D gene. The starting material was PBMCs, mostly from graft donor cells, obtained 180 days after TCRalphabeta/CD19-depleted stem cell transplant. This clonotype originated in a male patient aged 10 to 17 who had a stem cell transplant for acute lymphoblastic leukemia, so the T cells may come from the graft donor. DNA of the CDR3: TGTGCCAGCAGTGCCGTGGGTGAGCAGTTCTTC. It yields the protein CASSAVGEQFF.